Following are 20 T cell receptor beta chains from one sample sequenced in a study of blood T cell repertoires in COVID-19. Profiled with immunoSEQ multiplex PCR; TCRdb holds only in-frame clones, not every one. In the table there are approximately 260,000 clones, around 87% of which are singletons. Sequencing input: peripheral blood. Every receptor here comes from a man in his fifties or sixties who had recovered from COVID-19.

The V gene is TRBV4-1, the J gene TRBJ2-5, with 8 bases matching TRBD2. Trimming removed 1 base from V and 2 bases from J; junction bases left unmatched: 3. Germline CDR1 reads MGHRA; CDR2 reads YSYEKL. The CDR3 totals 15 residues. CDR3 protein: CASSQGLAMQETQYF. Here the CDR3 DNA reads TGCGCCAGCAGCCAAGGACTAGCGATGCAAGAGACCCAGTACTTC.

This clone was seen more than once but under ten times. The rearrangement uses TRBV6-5 and TRBJ2-3; D ambiguous. Trimming shortened V by 5 bases and J by 7 bases, and 13 bases separated the two germline ends. CDR1 is MNHEY and CDR2 is SVGAGI in the germline V gene. CDR3 length equals 13 residues. CDR3 DNA sequence: TGTGCCAGCAGTCCTCCTCTACGATATACGCAGTATTTT. Translation: CASSPPLRYTQYF.

The V call is TRBV24-1, the J call TRBJ1-2; 9 nucleotides agree with TRBD1. This CDR3 is 16 amino acids long. V lost 3 bases to trimming and J lost 1 base; unmatched junction nucleotides: 5. In germline, CDR1 is KGHDR, CDR2 SFDVKD. The chain's CDR3 is CATSDPRQGGNYGYTF. In nucleotides, the CDR3 is TGTGCCACCAGTGATCCTCGACAGGGGGGTAACTATGGCTACACCTTC.

This clone was recorded only once. This rearrangement joins TRBV3-1 (or the pseudogene TRBV3-2) to TRBJ1-6; D gene ambiguous. The ends were cut back, 4 bases at V and 6 bases at J, with 7 bases in the middle. CDR1 and CDR2 (germline): LGHDT, YNNKEL (reference sequence). The CDR3 is 13 amino acids. CDR3: CASSLLVNSPLHF. Here the CDR3 DNA reads TGTGCCAGCAGCCTCCTAGTTAATTCACCCCTCCACTTT.

The V gene is TRBV7-2, the J gene TRBJ1-2; 9 positions agree with TRBD1. The CDR3 spans 12 residues. V shed 11 bases and J 7 bases; nucleotides not matched to a gene: 8. Germline V gene sequence: CDR1 SGHTA, CDR2 FQGNSA. CDR3 residues: CAGEQGAIGYTF. CDR3 sequence (DNA): TGTGCCGGGGAACAGGGGGCGATTGGCTACACCTTC. Full variable domain (outside the CDR3, taken from reference TRBV7-2 and TRBJ1-2): GAGVSQSPSNKVTEKGKDVELRCDPISGHTALYWYRQSLGQGLEFLIYFQGNSAPDKSGLPSDRFSAERTGGSVSTLTIQRTQQEDSAVYLCAGEQGAIGYTFGSGTRLTVV.

The genes are TRBV5-6 and TRBJ1-5; the D is unclear. The CDR3 extends over 13 amino acids. CDR1 and CDR2 (germline): SGHDT, YYEEEE. Trimming took 3 bases from V and 5 from J, leaving 9 bases between them. The CDR3 loop reads CASSSGSDQPQHF. CDR3 DNA: TGTGCCAGCAGCTCCGGTTCCGATCAGCCCCAGCATTTT.

The chain employs TRBV27 and TRBJ1-1; weak D call: TRBD1 (5 bases). Trimming took off 6 bases at V and 1 base at J, with 12 bases between the two ends. This CDR3 contains 14 residues. In germline, CDR1 is MNHEY, CDR2 SMNVEV (reference sequence). CDR3 region: CASSPDRKNTEAFF. The CDR3 DNA sequence: TGTGCCAGCAGCCCCGACAGAAAGAACACTGAAGCTTTCTTT.

With respect to this clone: The sample holds other DNA sequences that translate to the same CDR3. This chain links TRBV19 with TRBJ2-2, with D possibly TRBD1 on 5 matching bases. V shed 3 bases and J shed 4 bases, with 9 bases lying between them. The germline V gene encodes CDR1 LNHDA and CDR2 SQIVND (reference sequence). The CDR3 length is 14 residues. CDR3: CASSIGAGTGELFF. DNA of the CDR3: TGTGCCAGTAGTATTGGGGCAGGCACCGGGGAGCTGTTTTTT.

V is TRBV3-1 (or the pseudogene TRBV3-2) and J is TRBJ2-5; 9 nucleotides align to TRBD1. This CDR3 has 14 amino acids. Germline CDR1 LGHDT, CDR2 YNNKEL (reference sequence). After removal of 6 bases from V and 5 bases from J, the junction contained 7 bases not matched to a gene. The CDR3 sequence: CASRNTGGLETQYF. The CDR3 coding sequence is TGTGCCAGCAGAAACACAGGGGGCTTGGAGACCCAGTACTTC.

The chain combines TRBV9 with TRBJ1-1; D is possibly TRBD1 (6 bases). V lost 5 bases to trimming and J lost 11 bases, with 16 bases between them. From germline, CDR1 is SGDLS and CDR2 YYNGEE. The CDR3 runs 12 residues. As DNA, the CDR3 is TGTGCCAGCAGTCGTACAGGGAAGGGCGCTTTCTTT. Amino acids: CASSRTGKGAFF.

The rearrangement uses TRBV19 and TRBJ1-1, with a weak D call TRBD1 (6 bases). The CDR3 is 14 amino acids. From germline, CDR1 is LNHDA and CDR2 SQIVND (reference sequence). Between the trimmed V and J ends, which lost 5 bases and 5 bases, there was a span of 15 bases. The DNA of the CDR3 is TGTGCCAGTAGTGCGCAGACAGGAGGTACTGAAGCTTTCTTT. Its translation is CASSAQTGGTEAFF.

CDR3 in amino acids: CASSLGTGNYGYTF. The CDR3 DNA follows: TGTGCCAGCAGCCTCGGGACAGGGAACTATGGCTACACCTTC. The rearrangement uses TRBV7-6 and TRBJ1-2, with 9 positions matching TRBD1. The ends lost 5 bases at V and 2 bases at J; junction bases unmatched: 3. The CDR3 extends over 14 amino acids. In germline, CDR1 is SGHVS, CDR2 FNYEAQ. Complete variable domain (other parts from reference TRBV7-6 and TRBJ1-2): GAGVSQSPRYKVTKRGQDVALRCDPISGHVSLYWYRQALGQGPEFLTYFNYEAQQDKSGLPNDRFSAERPEGSISTLTIQRTEQRDSAMYRCASSLGTGNYGYTFGSGTRLTVV.

The gene calls are TRBV19 and TRBJ2-2; D is unclear. V was pared by 6 bases and J by 7 bases, with 9 bases between. From germline, CDR1 is LNHDA and CDR2 SQIVND (reference sequence). This CDR3 is built from 12 residues. The CDR3 protein is CASSQWLGELFF. CDR3 in DNA: TGTGCCAGTAGCCAGTGGCTCGGGGAGCTGTTTTTT.

This clone was observed once. The chain uses TRBV4-2 and TRBJ2-2; unclear D gene. From germline, CDR1 is LGHNA and CDR2 YNFKEQ. Trimming stripped 0 bases from V and 6 bases from J, with 8 bases between. There are 14 residues in the CDR3. The CDR3: CASSQDPIPGELFF. The CDR3 bases are TGTGCCAGCAGCCAAGACCCTATCCCCGGGGAGCTGTTTTTT.

J is TRBJ1-5 and V is TRBV19; D may be TRBD1 (6 bases). This CDR3 spans 15 amino acids. V was clipped by 8 bases and J by 0 bases, with 14 bases between them. Germline-derived CDR1 and CDR2 are LNHDA and SQIVND (reference sequence). CDR3 region: CASRGGPSSNQPQHF. As DNA, the CDR3 is TGTGCCAGTCGCGGGGGCCCCTCTAGCAATCAGCCCCAGCATTTT.

The chain uses TRBV10-2 and TRBJ2-7, with 8 positions matching TRBD2. Trimming at V came to 8 bases and at J to 1 base, leaving 10 bases not matched to a gene. Germline V CDR1 and CDR2: WSHSY, SAAADI. This CDR3 has 15 residues. The CDR3 sequence: CASSGGGRNSYEQYF. The CDR3 region has the DNA TGCGCCAGCTCGGGGGGGGGAAGAAATTCCTACGAGCAGTACTTC.

This chain joins TRBV23-1 and TRBJ2-1, with 7 bases fitting TRBD2. Being an ORF, TRBV23-1 has a function that is uncertain. This CDR3 region has 18 residues. With V trimmed by 0 bases and J by 0 bases, 8 bases remained unmatched. CDR3: CASSQSRRGTSSYNEQFF. The CDR3 DNA reads TGCGCCAGCAGTCAATCGCGGCGGGGGACCAGCTCCTACAATGAGCAGTTCTTC.

The V call is TRBV5-6, the J call TRBJ2-7; 10 nucleotides align to TRBD1. There are 18 residues in the CDR3. V was pared by 3 bases and J by 0 bases, with 12 bases of the junction left unmatched. Per germline, CDR1 SGHDT and CDR2 YYEEEE. CDR3 residues: CASSSGTGASHYSYEQYF. Here the CDR3 DNA reads TGTGCCAGCAGCTCCGGGACAGGGGCCTCCCATTACTCCTACGAGCAGTACTTC.

A note on this clone: The identical CDR3 is also encoded by other nucleotide sequences in the sample. This chain connects TRBV5-6 to TRBJ1-1; unclear D gene. Trimming left V 0 bases short and J 8 bases short, with 5 bases between. The CDR3 is made up of 11 amino acids. Germline CDR1 SGHDT, CDR2 YYEEEE. The CDR3 DNA reads as TGTGCCAGCAGCTTGGCCGGGGAAGCTTTCTTT. Translating gives CASSLAGEAFF.

The genes are TRBV5-4 and TRBJ1-4; TRBD1 matches 9 bases. The germline V gene encodes CDR1 SGHNT and CDR2 YYREEE (reference sequence). J was trimmed by 3 bases and V by 0 bases; bases with no gene match: 3. This CDR3 has 16 amino acids. The CDR3 sequence is CASSLGTGEANEKLFF. CDR3 sequence (DNA): TGTGCCAGCAGCTTGGGGACAGGGGAGGCTAATGAAAAACTGTTTTTT.